Below are 21 T cell receptor beta chains sequenced from a single sample in a study of human T cells and chemical hapten exposure. Time point noted: patch test 3, about 24 weeks after DPC sensitization. The treatment: therapeutic diphenylcyclopropenone sensitization with weekly scalp DPC. TCRdb reanalysed the RACE reads using MiXCR and keeps one entry per CDR3 protein. The sample yields 210,000 or so distinct CDR3 sequences, 24% seen once. Source: whole blood, taken in connection with sensitization to the hapten diphenylcyclopropenone (DPC). These receptors all stem from a middle-aged woman with alopecia areata. Some clones in this sample may be carry-over from other donors' samples.

This clonotype was counted many times. The gene calls are TRBV6-4 and TRBJ1-6, with D unresolved. The CDR3 runs to 14 residues. Germline V CDR1 and CDR2: MRHNA, SNTAGT. Trimming took off 3 bases at V and 0 bases at J, with 3 bases between the two ends. CDR3 coding DNA: TGTGCCAGCAGTGAAAGCTCCTATAATTCACCCCTCCACTTT. Its translation is CASSESSYNSPLHF.

The rearrangement uses TRBV2 and TRBJ2-2, with 8 bases fitting TRBD1. Trimming removed 10 bases from V and 4 bases from J; junction bases left unmatched: 5. The CDR3 runs to 13 residues. Per the germline V gene, CDR1 is SNHLY and CDR2 is FYNNEI. The CDR3 DNA reads TGTGCCATCGGACAGGGACGCACCGGGGAGCTGTTTTTT. Residues: CAIGQGRTGELFF.

The V and J genes are TRBV12-3 or TRBV12-4 and TRBJ1-1; D call uncertain. Trimming stripped 0 bases from V and 11 bases from J, with 10 bases between. The CDR3 covers 12 residues. CDR3 in amino acids: CASSLAPGRAFF. The CDR3 coding sequence is TGTGCCAGCAGTTTAGCCCCGGGAAGGGCTTTCTTT.

The CDR3 here is CASSYRGPYEQYF. DNA of the CDR3: TGTGCCAGCAGCTACAGGGGCCCCTACGAGCAGTACTTC. The V call is TRBV12-3 or TRBV12-4, the J call TRBJ2-7, with 7 bases that match TRBD1. V gave up 6 bases and J gave up 2 bases; unmatched junction bases: 4. The CDR3 contains 13 residues.

This clonotype was seen just once. The chain uses TRBV7-9 and TRBJ2-1; the match to TRBD2 covers 8 bases. V was clipped by 2 bases and J by 3 bases; unmatched bases: 6. CDR3 length: 16 amino acids. The germline CDR1 and CDR2 sequences are SEHNR and FQNEAQ (reference sequence). Here the CDR3 DNA reads TGTGCCAGCAGCTTATTCCGAACTAGCGGCTACAATGAGCAGTTCTTC. Its translation is CASSLFRTSGYNEQFF.

This clonotype has only one observation. The J gene is TRBJ2-3, the V gene TRBV4-3; D gene unclear. Trimming pared 0 bases from V and 4 bases from J, leaving 14 bases between. This CDR3 spans 16 amino acids. CDR1 is LGHNA, CDR2 YSLEER, per germline. CDR3 loop: CASSQDYLGRADTQYF. The CDR3 nucleotides read TGCGCCAGCAGCCAAGATTACCTGGGTCGGGCAGATACGCAGTATTTT.

This clonotype was observed a handful of times. This chain joins TRBV4-3 and TRBJ2-5, with D uncertain. This CDR3 is 13 amino acids long. CDR1 is LGHNA, CDR2 YSLEER, per germline. Trimming cost V 1 base and J 3 bases, with 6 bases left between them. The CDR3 DNA is TGCGCCAGCAGCCAAGGCCAAAAAGAGACCCAGTACTTC. Its protein product is CASSQGQKETQYF.

The rearrangement links TRBV28 to TRBJ2-5; possible D gene TRBD2, 5 bases. Per the germline V gene, CDR1 is MDHEN and CDR2 is SYDVKM. V gave up 2 bases and J gave up 0 bases, with 10 bases separating them. The CDR3 has 15 residues. In DNA form, the CDR3 reads TGTGCCAGCAGTTTAGGTGGCGGGTACCAAGAGACCCAGTACTTC. Encoded protein: CASSLGGGYQETQYF.

In its sample, this clonotype was seen a few times. The chain couples TRBV7-2 to TRBJ2-3; 11 bases line up with TRBD2. This CDR3 region has 16 residues. The germline gives CDR1 SGHTA, CDR2 FQGNSA. V lost 4 bases and J lost 3; bases outside the gene matches: 6. CDR3 amino acids: CASSSLAGGVTDTQYF. CDR3 bases: TGTGCCAGCAGCTCTCTAGCGGGAGGAGTGACAGATACGCAGTATTTT.

The V gene is TRBV10-2, the J gene TRBJ2-7; 8 bases match TRBD1. The CDR3 length is 15 residues. The V segment lost 8 bases and the J segment 3 bases; nucleotides outside the gene matches: 12. Germline V lookup: CDR1 WSHSY, CDR2 SAAADI. This CDR3 reads CASEDRGISYYEQYF. The CDR3 DNA sequence: TGCGCCAGCGAAGACAGGGGCATCTCCTACTACGAGCAGTACTTC.

The chain recombines TRBV7-9 with TRBJ2-1; 11 bases fit TRBD2. Germline CDR1 SEHNR, CDR2 FQNEAQ (reference sequence). The CDR3 is made up of 15 amino acids. J lost 6 bases, V lost 5 bases, and 6 bases had no gene match. CDR3 coding DNA: TGTGCCAGCAGCGGGGGACTAGCGGAAATCAATGAGCAGTTCTTC. This sequence encodes CASSGGLAEINEQFF.

This clonotype was recorded a few times. The J gene is TRBJ2-5, the V gene TRBV7-2; maybe TRBD1 (5 bases). CDR1 is SGHTA, CDR2 FQGNSA, per germline. The CDR3 extends over 16 amino acids. Trimming took off 3 bases at V and 1 base at J, with 15 bases between the two ends. This CDR3 is CASSLVLRDGQETQYF. The CDR3 region has the DNA TGTGCCAGCAGCTTGGTCCTCAGGGATGGCCAAGAGACCCAGTACTTC. Filled out from reference TRBV7-2 and TRBJ2-5, the complete variable domain reads GAGVSQSPSNKVTEKGKDVELRCDPISGHTALYWYRQSLGQGLEFLIYFQGNSAPDKSGLPSDRFSAERTGGSVSTLTIQRTQQEDSAVYLCASSLVLRDGQETQYFGPGTRLLVL.

The chain links TRBV24-1 to TRBJ2-2; no clear D. This CDR3 has 14 residues. Trimming stripped 5 bases from V and 1 base from J, with 7 bases between. CDR1 and CDR2 from the germline V gene are KGHDR and SFDVKD. The CDR3 reads CATSGMQNTGELFF. CDR3 bases: TGTGCCACCAGTGGGATGCAGAACACCGGGGAGCTGTTTTTT.

The V call is TRBV20-1, the J call TRBJ2-5; 7 bases match TRBD2. This CDR3 spans 17 amino acids. Germline lookup yields CDR1 DFQATT and CDR2 SNEGSKA (reference sequence). With V trimmed by 3 bases and J by 0 bases, 13 bases remained unmatched. DNA for the CDR3: TGCAGTGCTAGTCGACTGGTTTGGGAGGGTTACCAAGAGACCCAGTACTTC. Translation: CSASRLVWEGYQETQYF.

This clonotype showed up just a few times. The chain employs TRBV6-5 and TRBJ1-2, with D possibly TRBD1 on 5 matching bases. CDR1 and CDR2 from the germline V gene are MNHEY and SVGAGI. The CDR3 sequence is 13 residues long. Deletions cut 0 bases from V and 8 bases from J, with 10 bases between. Here the CDR3 reads CASSYSAGSGYTF. The CDR3 coding sequence is TGTGCCAGCAGTTACTCGGCAGGGTCGGGCTACACCTTC.

The rearrangement joins TRBV9 to TRBJ1-2, with 9 nucleotides matching TRBD1. V lost 4 bases, J lost 2 bases, and 9 bases stayed unmatched. CDR1 is SGDLS, CDR2 YYNGEE, per germline. The CDR3 totals 16 residues. The CDR3 region is CASSSGTGLRNYGYTF. The DNA for the CDR3 is TGTGCCAGCAGCTCCGGGACAGGGCTGAGGAACTATGGCTACACCTTC.

The table lists this clonotype with a few counts. This rearrangement joins TRBV4-3 to TRBJ1-1; no reliable D call. Per the germline V gene, CDR1 is LGHNA and CDR2 is YSLEER. The CDR3 contains 14 residues. Trimming removed 0 bases at V and 5 bases at J, with 10 bases between. The CDR3 coding sequence is TGCGCCAGCAGCCAAGACCTTAGAAGAACTGAAGCTTTCTTT. Translating it yields CASSQDLRRTEAFF.

V is TRBV4-2 and J is TRBJ1-4; D not resolved. In germline, CDR1 is LGHNA, CDR2 YNFKEQ. There are 16 residues in the CDR3. The germline V and J ends were trimmed by 0 bases and 3 bases, with 11 bases remaining between them. This CDR3 reads CASSQEGRAANEKLFF. The CDR3 DNA reads as TGTGCCAGCAGCCAAGAGGGCCGTGCGGCTAATGAAAAACTGTTTTTT.

This clonotype was picked up many times. V usage is TRBV2 and J usage is TRBJ1-1; D remains unclear. The CDR3 runs 12 residues. In germline, CDR1 is SNHLY, CDR2 FYNNEI. V lost 7 bases to trimming and J lost 2 bases, with 8 bases between them. The CDR3 DNA follows: TGTGCCAGCAAAAACAGCAACACTGAAGCTTTCTTT. It encodes CASKNSNTEAFF.

This chain connects TRBV6-4 to TRBJ2-1, with D uncertain. This CDR3 region has 14 residues. Germline lookup yields CDR1 MRHNA and CDR2 SNTAGT. Deletions cut 6 bases from V and 5 bases from J, with 14 bases between. CDR3 amino acids: CASSPDPSNNEQFF. CDR3 DNA sequence: TGTGCCAGCAGCCCAGATCCCTCGAACAATGAGCAGTTCTTC.

This clonotype was detected only a few times. The rearrangement links TRBV12-3 or TRBV12-4 to TRBJ2-7; 7 bases fit TRBD2. Trimming took 5 bases from V and 9 from J; bases not matched to a gene: 10. The CDR3 contains 13 residues. The CDR3 DNA sequence: TGTGCCAGCAGTCTAACGGGGGGTCTCGGGCAGTACTTC. Protein product: CASSLTGGLGQYF.